The source of this T cell receptor (beta chain) is a study of cytomegalovirus exposure and HLA in healthy donors. General study results and limits: The HLA-A and HLA-B alleles of most subjects were reportedly predicted accurately from TCR beta sequences. Analysis was carried out at a later point, and it linked a missense DCLRE1C variant to TCR beta V- and J-gene trimming. Cytomegalovirus association was listed for about 180 TCR beta chains.

13 Jbeta primers and 60 Vbeta primers were used for the PCR. Here immunoSEQ multiplex PCR was the method, and the copy in TCRdb shows in-frame clones only, minus some. The sample includes fewer than 200,000 clones, 75% to 80% seen only once; the top ten take approximately 2.4%. CDR3 size: 14 residues. Germline V lookup: CDR1 GTSNPN, CDR2 SVGIG (reference sequence). V was shortened by 4 bases and J by 2 bases, with 15 bases between the two germline ends. On this clone: No antigen is known for it.

This receptor was taken from a woman between 35 and 50 years old in good health and CMV-seropositive. What was sequenced was PBMCs. The chain recombines TRBV30 with TRBJ2-7, with D maybe TRBD1 (5 bases). The CDR3 spells CAWTRAGLPYEQYF. The CDR3 bases are TGTGCCTGGACTCGGGCAGGGTTACCCTACGAGCAGTACTTC.